This TCR beta chain was identified in a study of identifying expanded T cells in peripheral blood. CDR1 is SNHLY and CDR2 is FYNNEI in the germline V gene. The V end was cut by 2 bases, the J end by 3 bases, with 8 bases between. This CDR3 spans 14 amino acids. The table came from immunoSEQ multiplex PCR; TCRdb's copy has only in-frame clones and leaves some out. The sample consists of 100,000 to 150,000 clones, 70% to 90% of them appearing once. The source material was blood. V gene TRBV2 combines with J gene TRBJ1-5; D unresolved. The receptor was derived from a person aged 18 to 70 in good health. CDR3 bases: TGTGCCAGCAGTGAACTACGGGCCAATCAGCCCCAGCATTTT. This encodes CASSELRANQPQHF.